A single sample gave rise to the 32 T cell receptor beta chains below, sequenced in a study of regulatory T cells in long-lasting Graves disease. Described time point: newly diagnosed GD, antithyroid drugs for less than 3 months. TCR sequences were obtained from RNA taken from PBMCs. Sequencing libraries for TCR beta were prepared with iRepertoire HTBI primers and Arm-PCR of CDR3 regions. Via MiXCR, TCRdb re-called the multiplex PCR reads, giving one row per CDR3 protein. Among 540,000 or so distinct CDR3 sequences, roughly 13% were seen once, and the ten largest hold 8% to 10%. These same data were also listed under a study on T cells in Graves' hyperthyroidism and ophthalmopathy.

This material consisted of peripheral blood mononuclear cells (PBMCs), taken at new diagnosis, from a patient treated with antithyroid drugs. The origin of the receptors is a man younger than 40 with Graves disease.

This chain uses TRBV6-1 with TRBJ2-1; 7 bases are a match to TRBD2. This CDR3 is built from 13 residues. The J segment lost 5 bases and the V segment lost 11 bases, leaving 9 bases of the junction unmatched. Germline values: CDR1 MNHNS, CDR2 SASEGT. The CDR3: CAEGGVGNNEQFF. As DNA, the CDR3 is TGTGCCGAGGGAGGGGTTGGAAACAATGAGCAGTTCTTC.

In this sample, this clonotype is medium-sized. The chain uses TRBV2 and TRBJ2-7; D not resolved. Germline CDR1 and CDR2: SNHLY and FYNNEI. Trimming removed 3 bases from V and 3 bases from J, with 6 bases in between. The CDR3 totals 12 residues. The CDR3 spells CASSDSDYEQYF. The CDR3 DNA is TGTGCCAGCAGTGACAGTGACTACGAGCAGTACTTC.

This clonotype was seen ten or more times. The chain is built from TRBV30 and TRBJ1-5; D is perhaps TRBD1 (5 bases). Germline CDR1 GTSNPN, CDR2 SVGIG (reference sequence). This CDR3 has 12 residues. V was cut by 1 base and J by 11 bases, with 12 bases left in between. The CDR3 here is CAWSAGFGAQHF. In DNA form, the CDR3 reads TGTGCCTGGAGTGCAGGGTTCGGGGCCCAGCATTTT.

The chain is built from TRBV7-8 and TRBJ2-7; 10 bases are a match to TRBD2. CDR1 and CDR2 from the germline V gene are SGHVS and FQNEAQ. Germline trimming cut 8 bases from V and 4 bases from J; bases unmatched to any gene: 5. This CDR3 is 13 amino acids long. The CDR3: CASQAGGRYEQYF. The CDR3, as DNA: TGTGCCAGCCAAGCGGGGGGGAGATACGAGCAGTACTTC.

This rearrangement joins TRBV27 to TRBJ1-6; 8 nucleotides line up with TRBD1. The CDR3 has 18 residues. Germline V gene lookup returns CDR1 MNHEY and CDR2 SMNVEV (reference sequence). V lost 6 bases, J lost 8 bases, and 18 bases stayed unmatched. The CDR3 sequence is CASSPFPWAGGFDSPLHF. The CDR3 region has the DNA TGTGCCAGCAGCCCCTTTCCCTGGGCAGGGGGCTTTGATTCACCCCTCCACTTT.

The V call is TRBV15, the J call TRBJ1-1; tentatively, D is TRBD1 (6 bases). Trimming pared 3 bases from V and 1 base from J, leaving 9 bases between. In germline, CDR1 is LNHNV, CDR2 YYDKDF (reference sequence). This CDR3 region has 14 residues. The CDR3 sequence is CATSSGQTNTEAFF. CDR3 sequence (DNA): TGTGCCACCAGCAGCGGACAGACGAACACTGAAGCTTTCTTT.

This clonotype was seen at least ten times. V and J are TRBV5-5 and TRBJ2-3, with 9 bases that match TRBD2. The length of the CDR3 is 18 residues. Trimming at V came to 2 bases and at J to 0 bases, leaving 10 bases not matched to a gene. CDR1 and CDR2 from the germline V gene are SGHKS and YYEKEE (reference sequence). The CDR3 here is CASSFVPSTSGSTDTQYF. As DNA, the CDR3 is TGTGCCAGCAGCTTCGTACCGTCGACTAGCGGAAGCACAGATACGCAGTATTTT.

This clonotype was counted only a few times. Mismatch with germline at one junction end may stem from a read error. The chain employs TRBV19 and TRBJ2-1; 9 bases agree with TRBD1. The germline V gene encodes CDR1 LNHDA and CDR2 SQIVND (reference sequence). This CDR3 is built from 18 residues. The CDR3 nucleotides are TGTGCCAGTAGTATAGAACGGACAGGGGCGTATAGGTACAATGAGCAGTCCTTC. Its translation is CASSIERTGAYRYNEQSF.

As to this clonotype: This sequence may be a read error, since a much larger clone differs from it by one base. This CDR3 fails to terminate in the conserved phenylalanine or tryptophan, so it likely reflects a read error. V and J are TRBV6-1 and TRBJ2-2, with D perhaps TRBD1 or TRBD2 (6 bases each). CDR3 length: 12 amino acids. Germline V lookup: CDR1 MNHNS, CDR2 SASEGT. Trimming took off 8 bases at V and 8 bases at J, with 12 bases between the two ends. CDR3 bases: TGTGCCAGCGTTGGGGGGCAAGGGGAGCTGTTTCTT. Translated, it gives CASVGGQGELFL.

This clonotype turned up a few times. V gene TRBV5-1 combines with J gene TRBJ2-3, with D tentatively TRBD1 (6 bases). The CDR3 loop spans 15 amino acids. CDR1 is SGHRS and CDR2 is YFSETQ in the germline V gene. V dropped 2 bases and J dropped 2 bases, with 12 bases sitting between them. The CDR3 DNA sequence: TGCGCCAGCAGCTTTTCACAGGGAAACACAGATACGCAGTATTTT. It encodes CASSFSQGNTDTQYF.

This clonotype has just a few counts. The chain uses TRBV4-2 and TRBJ2-1, with 9 bases that match TRBD2. This CDR3 has 17 residues. From germline, CDR1 is LGHNA and CDR2 YNFKEQ. V gave up 2 bases and J gave up 9 bases; unmatched junction bases: 14. The DNA of the CDR3 is TGTGCCAGCAGCCAACACTCTCGGGCTGGCGGGAGGGCTGAGCAGTTCTTC. Its translation: CASSQHSRAGGRAEQFF.

There are many counts of this clonotype. The rearrangement links TRBV11-1 to TRBJ2-1; D is uncertain. V shed 2 bases and J shed 4 bases, with 15 bases lying between them. The germline V gene encodes CDR1 SGHAT and CDR2 FQDESV (reference sequence). This CDR3 has 16 amino acids. The CDR3 coding sequence is TGTGCCAGCAGCTTAATAACGGACGGATATTACAATGAGCAGTTCTTC. Translation: CASSLITDGYYNEQFF.

This clonotype has a count of ten or more. This sequence joins TRBV19 and TRBJ1-5; D not resolved. This CDR3 region has 13 residues. The V and J ends lost 6 bases and 5 bases respectively, with 11 bases between them. The V gene's germline CDR1 is LNHDA and CDR2 SQIVND (reference sequence). The CDR3 DNA is TGTGCCAGTAGCCCGACACACGATCAGCCCCAGCATTTT. Its translation: CASSPTHDQPQHF.

CDR3 in amino acids: CASSPGGHEQYF. The DNA of the CDR3 is TGTGCCAGCTCACCCGGGGGGCACGAGCAGTACTTC. This sequence joins TRBV18 and TRBJ2-7, with D maybe TRBD2 (7 bases). The germline gives CDR1 KGHSH, CDR2 LQKENI. The CDR3 totals 12 residues. V lost 3 bases, J lost 5 bases, and 8 bases lay in between.

About this clonotype itself: A much larger clone differs by one base, so this may be a read error. Given the absence of the conserved phenylalanine or tryptophan at the CDR3 end, a read error is likely. This chain connects TRBV7-2 to TRBJ2-1; possible D gene TRBD2, 6 bases. The CDR3 extends over 15 amino acids. V was shortened by 4 bases and J by 5 bases, with 15 bases between the two germline ends. The germline V gene has CDR1 SGHTA and CDR2 FQGNSA. Here the CDR3 reads CASSSGLLLHNEQFS. CDR3 DNA sequence: TGTGCCAGCAGCTCCGGACTATTGCTCCACAATGAGCAGTTCTCC.

The chain is built from TRBV30 and TRBJ1-1; the match to TRBD1 covers 8 bases. The CDR3 is 15 residues long. Germline CDR1 reads GTSNPN; CDR2 reads SVGIG (reference sequence). J was trimmed by 1 base and V by 0 bases; bases with no gene match: 4. CDR3 coding DNA: TGTGCCTGGAGTGTCTGGGACAGGCCGAACACTGAAGCTTTCTTT. Its translation is CAWSVWDRPNTEAFF.

The chain has TRBV10-2 and TRBJ2-4; D uncertain. The CDR3 length is 15 residues. Germline values: CDR1 WSHSY, CDR2 SAAADI. Trimming removed 7 bases at V and 0 bases at J, with 13 bases between. The CDR3 loop reads CASTPAQIAKNIQYF. The CDR3 nucleotides are TGCGCCAGCACCCCGGCCCAGATAGCCAAAAACATTCAGTACTTC.

At least ten counts were recorded for this clonotype. V and J are TRBV28 and TRBJ2-2, with 7 bases lining up with TRBD1. CDR3 length: 16 amino acids. J lost 6 bases, V lost 6 bases, and 13 bases had no gene match. From germline, CDR1 is MDHEN and CDR2 SYDVKM. The CDR3 here is CASSPQGDLAPGELFF. The CDR3 nucleotides are TGTGCCAGCAGCCCTCAGGGGGACCTAGCTCCCGGGGAGCTGTTTTTT.

This clonotype was picked up many times. The chain has TRBV29-1 and TRBJ1-1, with a possible D match to TRBD1 (5 bases). Trimming left V 6 bases short and J 3 bases short, with 14 bases between. The germline CDR1 and CDR2 sequences are SQVTM and ANQGSEA. CDR3 length: 13 residues. The CDR3 here is CSVSYLGDTEAFF. CDR3 DNA sequence: TGCAGCGTCTCCTATTTGGGGGACACTGAAGCTTTCTTT.

This clonotype was seen only a few times. This rearrangement joins TRBV12-5 to TRBJ2-2; maybe TRBD1 (6 bases). The CDR3 runs 14 residues. V was pared by 6 bases and J by 4 bases, with 12 bases between. Germline lookup yields CDR1 LGHNT and CDR2 FRNRAP. This chain's CDR3 is CASGPTGFTGELFF. CDR3 DNA: TGTGCTAGTGGCCCCACAGGGTTCACCGGGGAGCTGTTTTTT.

This clonotype was picked up many times. The chain recombines TRBV27 with TRBJ2-3; 12 bases are shared with TRBD2. V lost 5 bases to trimming and J lost 6 bases; unmatched junction nucleotides: 6. Germline assignment: CDR1 MNHEY and CDR2 SMNVEV (reference sequence). The CDR3 sequence is 15 residues long. The CDR3 DNA sequence: TGTGCCAGCAGTGCGACTAGCGGGAGTCTCGATACGCAGTATTTT. The encoded protein is CASSATSGSLDTQYF.

At least ten counts were recorded for this clonotype. The chain has TRBV7-2 and TRBJ2-1, with TRBD2 matching over 8 bases. CDR3 length: 12 amino acids. With 3 bases clipped from V and 15 bases from J, the junction kept 7 bases outside the gene matches. Germline V gene data show CDR1 as SGHTA and CDR2 as FQGNSA. The CDR3 region has the DNA TGTGCCAGCAGCTTCGGGACTAGAGTGGGGTTCTTC. The encoded protein is CASSFGTRVGFF.

The chain combines TRBV19 with TRBJ1-1; no firm D call. The germline gives CDR1 LNHDA, CDR2 SQIVND (reference sequence). V lost 7 bases and J 7 bases, leaving 13 bases between the germline ends. This CDR3 has 12 amino acids. CDR3 nucleotides: TGTGCCAGTAACGGAGGAGGGTATGAAGCTTTCTTT. Translation gives CASNGGGYEAFF.

In this sample, this clonotype turned up many times. This rearrangement joins TRBV7-8 to TRBJ2-5; tentatively, D is TRBD2 (6 bases). V gave up 2 bases and J gave up 6 bases, with 16 bases separating them. CDR1 is SGHVS and CDR2 is FQNEAQ in the germline V gene. CDR3 length: 15 residues. The CDR3 nucleotides read TGTGCCAGCAGCTTAAGAGGAGGGCTCACGAAGACCCAGTACTTC. Amino acid sequence: CASSLRGGLTKTQYF.

This clonotype was seen a few times. The chain joins TRBV10-1 to TRBJ2-1, with 7 nucleotides matching TRBD2. Looked up from germline, CDR1 is WNHNN and CDR2 is SYGVQD (reference sequence). V was pared by 5 bases and J by 7 bases, with 8 bases of the junction left unmatched. The CDR3 runs 14 residues. The DNA of the CDR3 is TGCGCCAGCAGTCACGGATTTAGCGGGAATGAGCAGTTCTTC. Its protein is CASSHGFSGNEQFF.

This clonotype was picked up a small number of times. This sequence joins TRBV5-1 and TRBJ2-5; D not resolved. The germline V gene has CDR1 SGHRS and CDR2 YFSETQ. The CDR3 loop spans 16 amino acids. The V end lost 0 bases, the J end lost 5 bases, and 17 bases lay between the germline ends. DNA for the CDR3: TGCGCCAGCAGCTTGGCCTGGAACCCAAAGCAGGAGACCCAGTACTTC. Its translation is CASSLAWNPKQETQYF.

This clonotype was seen at least ten times. The V gene is TRBV27, the J gene TRBJ2-1; possible D gene TRBD2, 5 bases. Trimming shortened V by 5 bases and J by 0 bases, and 11 bases separated the two germline ends. The CDR3 runs 15 residues. Per germline, CDR1 MNHEY and CDR2 SMNVEV (reference sequence). The CDR3 DNA is TGTGCCAGCAGTGTCCTACGGGGCTCCTACAATGAGCAGTTCTTC. Its protein product is CASSVLRGSYNEQFF.

Details on this clonotype: Given a far larger clone just one base away, this is likely a sequencing read error. The J gene is TRBJ2-1, the V gene TRBV24-1; D perhaps matches TRBD2 (7 bases). Trimming pared 3 bases from V and 10 bases from J, leaving 15 bases between. Germline CDR1 KGHDR, CDR2 SFDVKD. This CDR3 is 14 amino acids long. CDR3 coding DNA: TGTGCCACCAGTGATCCCTACAGGGAGGGCGAGCAGTTCTTC. Its translation is CATSDPYREGEQFF.

This clonotype showed up just a few times. The rearrangement uses TRBV7-2 and TRBJ2-5, with 12 bases matching TRBD2. Unmatched junction bases numbered 6, after V lost 3 bases and J lost 4 bases. This CDR3 region has 16 residues. Germline CDR1 is SGHTA and CDR2 is FQGNSA. The CDR3 nucleotides are TGTGCCAGCAGCTTCCCGGGACTAGCGGGTACAGAGACCCAGTACTTC. This encodes CASSFPGLAGTETQYF.

In this sample, this clonotype turned up many times. This chain joins TRBV6-1 and TRBJ2-5; 8 bases map to TRBD1. The V and J ends lost 7 bases and 5 bases, in that order; junction bases with no gene match: 9. The germline V gene has CDR1 MNHNS and CDR2 SASEGT. The CDR3 has 14 residues. The CDR3 nucleotides read TGTGCCAGCAACCTGGGCGGACAGGGCGAGACCCAGTACTTC. Protein product: CASNLGGQGETQYF.

The chain couples TRBV11-2 to TRBJ2-5, with 9 bases lining up with TRBD2. V shed 7 bases and J 4 bases; nucleotides not matched to a gene: 4. This CDR3 is 13 amino acids long. Germline V gene lookup returns CDR1 SGHAT and CDR2 FQNNGV. The CDR3 region is CASTRAGGETQYF. The CDR3 nucleotides are TGTGCCAGCACCCGAGCGGGAGGAGAGACCCAGTACTTC. Combining the CDR3 with reference TRBV11-2 and TRBJ2-5 gives the whole variable domain EAGVAQSPRYKIIEKRQSVAFWCNPISGHATLYWYQQILGQGPKLLIQFQNNGVVDDSQLPKDRFSAERLKGVDSTLKIQPAKLEDSAVYLCASTRAGGETQYFGPGTRLLVL.

This clonotype was seen many times. V and J are TRBV3-1 and TRBJ2-7; 8 bases align to TRBD1. Trimming removed 6 bases from V and 3 bases from J; junction bases left unmatched: 10. The CDR3 has 15 amino acids. Germline V gives CDR1 LGHDT, CDR2 YNNKEL (reference sequence). The CDR3 DNA is TGTGCCAGCAGTGATTGGGGAACAGGGGGCTACGAGCAGTACTTC. It is translated as CASSDWGTGGYEQYF.